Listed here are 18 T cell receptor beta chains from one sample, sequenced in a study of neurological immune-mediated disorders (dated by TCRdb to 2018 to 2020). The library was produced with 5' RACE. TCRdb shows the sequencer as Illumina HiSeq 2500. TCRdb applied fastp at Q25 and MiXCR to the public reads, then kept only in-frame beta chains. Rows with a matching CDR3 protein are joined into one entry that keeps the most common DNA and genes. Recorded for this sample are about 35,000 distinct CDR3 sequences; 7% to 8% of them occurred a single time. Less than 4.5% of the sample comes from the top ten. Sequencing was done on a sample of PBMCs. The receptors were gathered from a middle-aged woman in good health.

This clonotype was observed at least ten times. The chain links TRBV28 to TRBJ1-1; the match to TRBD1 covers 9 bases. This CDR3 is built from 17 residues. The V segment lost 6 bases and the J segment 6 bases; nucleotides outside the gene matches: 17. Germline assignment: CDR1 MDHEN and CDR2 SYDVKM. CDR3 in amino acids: CASSVSTGGAGRAEAFF. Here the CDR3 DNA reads TGTGCCAGCAGCGTTTCTACAGGGGGCGCGGGCCGGGCTGAAGCTTTCTTT.

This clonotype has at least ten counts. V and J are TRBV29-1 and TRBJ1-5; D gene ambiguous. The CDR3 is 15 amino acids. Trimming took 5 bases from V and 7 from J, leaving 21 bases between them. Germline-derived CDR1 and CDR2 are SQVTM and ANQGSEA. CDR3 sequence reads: CSVLEEWAWAQPQHF. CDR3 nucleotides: TGCAGCGTTCTAGAGGAGTGGGCTTGGGCACAGCCCCAGCATTTT.

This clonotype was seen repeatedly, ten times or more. The CDR3 region has the DNA TGCGCCAGCAGCTTGGCCGGTGGTTCCGGGATGGGTTCACCCCTCCACTTT. This encodes CASSLAGGSGMGSPLHF. The chain is built from TRBV5-1 and TRBJ1-6; D not resolved. Germline lookup yields CDR1 SGHRS and CDR2 YFSETQ. V lost 0 bases and J lost 9, with 19 bases in between. The CDR3 has 17 residues.

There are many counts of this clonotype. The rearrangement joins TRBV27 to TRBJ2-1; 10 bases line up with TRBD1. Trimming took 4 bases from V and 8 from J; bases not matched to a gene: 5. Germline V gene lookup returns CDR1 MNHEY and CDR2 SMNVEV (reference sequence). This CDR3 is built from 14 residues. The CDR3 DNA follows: TGTGCCAGCAGTTGGACAGGGGGTAGGGATGAGCAGTTCTTC. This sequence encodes CASSWTGGRDEQFF.

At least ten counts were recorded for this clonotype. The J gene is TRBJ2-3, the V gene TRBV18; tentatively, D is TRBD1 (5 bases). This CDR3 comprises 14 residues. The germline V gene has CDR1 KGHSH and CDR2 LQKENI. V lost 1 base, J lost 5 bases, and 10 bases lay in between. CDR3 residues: CASSPRQGIDTQYF. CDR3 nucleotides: TGTGCCAGCTCACCACGGCAGGGAATAGATACGCAGTATTTT.

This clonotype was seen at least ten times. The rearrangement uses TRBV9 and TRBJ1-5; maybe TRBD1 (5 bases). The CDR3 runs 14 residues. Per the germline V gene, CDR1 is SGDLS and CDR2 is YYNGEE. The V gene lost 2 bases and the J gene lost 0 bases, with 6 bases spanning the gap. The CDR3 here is CASSVGGSNQPQHF. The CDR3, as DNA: TGTGCCAGCAGCGTCGGGGGTAGCAATCAGCCCCAGCATTTT.

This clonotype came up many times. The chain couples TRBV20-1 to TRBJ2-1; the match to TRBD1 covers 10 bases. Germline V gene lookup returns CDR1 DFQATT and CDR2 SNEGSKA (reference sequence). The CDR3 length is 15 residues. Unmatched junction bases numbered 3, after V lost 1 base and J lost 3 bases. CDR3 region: CSARGRDRGYNEQFF. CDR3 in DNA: TGCAGTGCTAGAGGAAGGGACAGGGGCTACAATGAGCAGTTCTTC.

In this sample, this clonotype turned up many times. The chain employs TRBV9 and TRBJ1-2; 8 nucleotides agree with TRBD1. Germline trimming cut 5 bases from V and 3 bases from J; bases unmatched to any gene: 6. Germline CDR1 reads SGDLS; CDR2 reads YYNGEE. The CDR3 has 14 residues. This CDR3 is CASSETGEYYGYTF. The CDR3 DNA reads TGTGCCAGCAGTGAGACAGGGGAATACTATGGCTACACCTTC.

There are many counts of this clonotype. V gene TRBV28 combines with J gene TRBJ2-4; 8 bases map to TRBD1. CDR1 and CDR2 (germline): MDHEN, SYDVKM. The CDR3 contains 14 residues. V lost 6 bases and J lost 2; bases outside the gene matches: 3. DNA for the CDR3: TGTGCCAGCAGGCAGGGGGCAACCAAAAACATTCAGTACTTC. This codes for CASRQGATKNIQYF.

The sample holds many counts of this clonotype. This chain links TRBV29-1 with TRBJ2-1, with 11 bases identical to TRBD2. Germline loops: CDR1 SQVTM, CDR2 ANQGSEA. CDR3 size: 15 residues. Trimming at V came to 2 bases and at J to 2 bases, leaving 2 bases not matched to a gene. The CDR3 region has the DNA TGCAGCGTTGAATTAGCGGGAGGGACCTACAATGAGCAGTTCTTC. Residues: CSVELAGGTYNEQFF.

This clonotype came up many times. The DNA for the CDR3 is TGCAGCGTGGGACTGGACGGACCTAATGAAAAACTGTTTTTT. This codes for CSVGLDGPNEKLFF. The chain has TRBV29-1 and TRBJ1-4; D perhaps matches TRBD1 (5 bases). The CDR3 has 14 residues. Germline CDR1 is SQVTM and CDR2 is ANQGSEA. Trimming shortened V by 6 bases and J by 3 bases, and 14 bases separated the two germline ends. Drawing the rest from reference TRBV29-1 and TRBJ1-4, the complete variable domain is SAVISQKPSRDICQRGTSLTIQCQVDSQVTMMFWYRQQPGQSLTLIATANQGSEATYESGFVIDKFPISRPNLTFSTLTVSNMSPEDSSIYLCSVGLDGPNEKLFFGSGTQLSVL.

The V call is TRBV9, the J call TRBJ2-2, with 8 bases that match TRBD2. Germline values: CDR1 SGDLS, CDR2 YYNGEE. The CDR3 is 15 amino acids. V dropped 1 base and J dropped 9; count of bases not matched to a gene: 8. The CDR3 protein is CASSVRGGSSWELFF. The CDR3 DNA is TGTGCCAGCAGCGTACGCGGGGGGTCAAGCTGGGAGCTGTTTTTT.

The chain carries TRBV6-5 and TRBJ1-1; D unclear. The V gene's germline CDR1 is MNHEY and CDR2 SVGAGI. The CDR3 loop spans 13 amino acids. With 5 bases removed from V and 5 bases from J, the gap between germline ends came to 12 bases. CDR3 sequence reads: CASSLQIGTEAFF. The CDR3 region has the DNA TGTGCCAGCAGTCTTCAAATCGGGACTGAAGCTTTCTTT.

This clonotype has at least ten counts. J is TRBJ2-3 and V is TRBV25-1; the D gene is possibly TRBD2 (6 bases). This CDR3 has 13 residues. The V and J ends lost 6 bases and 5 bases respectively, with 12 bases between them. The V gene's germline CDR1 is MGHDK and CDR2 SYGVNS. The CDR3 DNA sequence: TGTGCCAGCAGCAAAGCGGGCAGAGATACGCAGTATTTT. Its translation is CASSKAGRDTQYF. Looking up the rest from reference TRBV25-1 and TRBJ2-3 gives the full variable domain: EADIYQTPRYLVIGTGKKITLECSQTMGHDKMYWYQQDPGMELHLIHYSYGVNSTEKGDLSSESTVSRIRTEHFPLTLESARPSHTSQYLCASSKAGRDTQYFGPGTRLTVL.

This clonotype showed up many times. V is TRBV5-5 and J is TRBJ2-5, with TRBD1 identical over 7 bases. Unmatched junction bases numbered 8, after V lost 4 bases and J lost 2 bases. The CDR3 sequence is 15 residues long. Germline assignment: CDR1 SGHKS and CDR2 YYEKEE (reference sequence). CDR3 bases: TGTGCCAGCAGCCCCCAGCCGGGACAGCAAGAGACCCAGTACTTC. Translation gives CASSPQPGQQETQYF. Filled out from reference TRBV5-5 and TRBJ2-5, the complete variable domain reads DAGVTQSPTHLIKTRGQQVTLRCSPISGHKSVSWYQQVLGQGPQFIFQYYEKEERGRGNFPDRFSARQFPNYSSELNVNALLLGDSALYLCASSPQPGQQETQYFGPGTRLLVL.

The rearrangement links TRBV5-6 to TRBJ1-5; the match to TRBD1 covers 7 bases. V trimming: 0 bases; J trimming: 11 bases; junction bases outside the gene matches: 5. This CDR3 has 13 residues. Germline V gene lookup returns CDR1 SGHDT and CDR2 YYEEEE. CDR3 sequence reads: CASSLGGGQTQHF. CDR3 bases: TGTGCCAGCAGCTTGGGCGGGGGACAGACCCAGCATTTT.

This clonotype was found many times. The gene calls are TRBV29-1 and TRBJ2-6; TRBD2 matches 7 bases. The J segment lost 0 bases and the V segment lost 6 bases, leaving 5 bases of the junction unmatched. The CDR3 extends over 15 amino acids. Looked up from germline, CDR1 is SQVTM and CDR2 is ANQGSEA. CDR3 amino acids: CSVGGFLSGANVLTF. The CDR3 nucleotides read TGCAGCGTGGGAGGGTTCCTCTCTGGGGCCAACGTCCTGACTTTC.

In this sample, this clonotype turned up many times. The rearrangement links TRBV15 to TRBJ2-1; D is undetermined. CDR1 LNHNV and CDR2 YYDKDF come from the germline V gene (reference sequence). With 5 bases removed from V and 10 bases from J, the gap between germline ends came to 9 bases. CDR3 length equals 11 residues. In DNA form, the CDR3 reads TGTGCCACCAGCGGTTATGGGGAGCAGTTCTTC. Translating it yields CATSGYGEQFF.